The 18 T cell receptor beta chains given below trace back to one sample, sequenced in a study of blood T cells in healthy people across ages. Using a J-beta primer mix together with a sample-barcoded 5' primer, a second PCR was run for roughly 6 to 12 cycles. In TCRdb, the 5' RACE reads were re-called with MiXCR into one record per CDR3 protein. This table has 800,000 to 950,000 distinct CDR3 sequences, around 29% appearing once. This sample was shared with a second study, whose subject was T cells of mothers and their children.

Sequenced: blood. Receptor source: a woman aged 40 to 50 in good health.

The chain links TRBV7-2 to TRBJ2-3, with TRBD1 identical over 8 bases. V gave up 0 bases and J gave up 2 bases; unmatched junction bases: 7. Germline CDR1 reads SGHTA; CDR2 reads FQGNSA. The CDR3 runs to 17 residues. This CDR3 is CASSLAGAGGFTDTQYF. CDR3 DNA: TGTGCCAGCAGCTTAGCAGGGGCAGGGGGCTTCACAGATACGCAGTATTTT.

This chain uses TRBV20-1 with TRBJ1-4; the D is unclear. Germline V gives CDR1 DFQATT, CDR2 SNEGSKA (reference sequence). Trimming removed 5 bases at V and 0 bases at J, with 10 bases between. The CDR3 has 14 amino acids. The CDR3, as DNA: TGCAGTGCTCCCGCCCGACCAACTAATGAAAAACTGTTTTTT. Protein sequence: CSAPARPTNEKLFF.

This clonotype was recorded at least ten times. The chain recombines TRBV9 with TRBJ2-7; the match to TRBD1 covers 7 bases. Germline-derived CDR1 and CDR2 are SGDLS and YYNGEE. There are 13 residues in the CDR3. With V trimmed by 0 bases and J by 6 bases, 3 bases remained unmatched. The CDR3 reads CASSVEAGGEQYF. CDR3 bases: TGTGCCAGCAGCGTAGAGGCAGGGGGCGAGCAGTACTTC. Full variable domain (outside the CDR3, taken from reference TRBV9 and TRBJ2-7): DSGVTQTPKHLITATGQRVTLRCSPRSGDLSVYWYQQSLDQGLQFLIQYYNGEERAKGNILERFSAQQFPDLHSELNLSSLELGDSALYFCASSVEAGGEQYFGPGTRLTVT.

This clonotype has a count of ten or more. The chain employs TRBV6-5 and TRBJ2-7; TRBD1 is a possible D gene (5 bases). From germline, CDR1 is MNHEY and CDR2 SVGAGI. The CDR3 consists of 15 residues. The V gene lost 2 bases and the J gene lost 0 bases, with 11 bases spanning the gap. In nucleotides, the CDR3 is TGTGCCAGCAGTTACGGTTCAGGGTACTCCTACGAGCAGTACTTC. This sequence encodes CASSYGSGYSYEQYF.

This chain links TRBV6-2 or TRBV6-3 with TRBJ1-1, with D perhaps TRBD1 (5 bases). The CDR3 is 16 amino acids. Per germline, CDR1 MNHEY and CDR2 SVGEGT. The V and J ends lost 6 bases and 4 bases respectively, with 21 bases between them. As DNA, the CDR3 is TGTGCCAGCAGGGATGACAGACTCGATTCAGGCACTGAAGCTTTCTTT. Its protein is CASRDDRLDSGTEAFF.

The table lists this clonotype with many counts. The chain links TRBV13 to TRBJ2-7; 7 nucleotides match TRBD2. The CDR3 is made up of 17 amino acids. With V trimmed by 5 bases and J by 0 bases, 13 bases remained unmatched. CDR1 PRHDT and CDR2 FYEKMQ come from the germline V gene (reference sequence). The chain's CDR3 is CASSRYLTGGSSYEQYF. CDR3 DNA: TGTGCCAGCAGCCGTTACCTCACTGGCGGGAGCTCCTACGAGCAGTACTTC.

This clonotype was seen more than once but under ten times. The rearrangement links TRBV5-5 to TRBJ2-5; 9 nucleotides agree with TRBD1. Near its end, the DNA agrees better with TRBJ2-7, so the J call may be wrong. Looked up from germline, CDR1 is SGHKS and CDR2 is YYEKEE (reference sequence). There are 15 residues in the CDR3. The CDR3 loop reads CASSRSSGTGSEQYF. CDR3 coding DNA: TGTGCCAGCAGCCGATCATCCGGGACAGGGAGCGAGCAGTACTTC.

This clonotype was found a few times. The chain joins TRBV28 to TRBJ2-4; 11 bases are shared with TRBD1. The DNA end is more similar to TRBJ2-7, so the J call may be wrong. CDR3 length equals 16 residues. Germline values: CDR1 MDHEN, CDR2 SYDVKM. Here the CDR3 reads CASSLGFGTGGYEQYF. CDR3 nucleotide sequence: TGTGCCAGCAGTTTAGGTTTCGGGACAGGGGGTTACGAGCAGTACTTC.

This clonotype was counted a few times. CDR3 nucleotides: TGCAGCGTTGATGCGGGGTCCACAGATACGCAGTATTTT. It translates to CSVDAGSTDTQYF. This chain uses TRBV29-1 with TRBJ2-3; D is possibly TRBD2 (6 bases). Trimming removed 3 bases from V and 2 bases from J, with 9 bases in between. Germline CDR1 SQVTM, CDR2 ANQGSEA. The CDR3 length is 13 residues.

Comments on this clonotype: The junction departs from germline at one end; a sequencing error may be responsible. V usage is TRBV7-2 and J usage is TRBJ1-1; D perhaps matches TRBD1 (6 bases). Germline V gene lookup returns CDR1 SGHTA and CDR2 FQGNSA. This CDR3 region has 13 residues. The CDR3 DNA reads TGTGCCAGCAGCCAGTCTCCAGGGGTTGAAGCTCTCTTT. Translation: CASSQSPGVEALF.

The chain uses TRBV7-9 and TRBJ2-3; unclear D gene. Trimming stripped 5 bases from V and 0 bases from J, with 12 bases between. The V gene's germline CDR1 is SEHNR and CDR2 FQNEAQ (reference sequence). The CDR3 has 15 residues. The CDR3 protein is CASSLFLGSTDTQYF. In DNA, the CDR3 is TGTGCCAGCAGCCTCTTCTTAGGGAGCACAGATACGCAGTATTTT.

A few counts support this clonotype. A much larger clone differs from this one at a single base, so this may be a read error. The chain links TRBV20-1 to TRBJ2-7; D is uncertain. CDR1 DFQATT and CDR2 SNEGSKA come from the germline V gene (reference sequence). Deletions cut 6 bases from V and 3 bases from J, with 9 bases between. This CDR3 has 11 residues. CDR3 nucleotide sequence: TGCAGTGCGGTTTACGGCTACGAGCAGTACTTC. It is translated as CSAVYGYEQYF.

In its sample, this clonotype was seen many times. J is TRBJ2-1 and V is TRBV13; either TRBD1 or TRBD2 may supply D (6 bases each). Germline V CDR1 and CDR2: PRHDT, FYEKMQ (reference sequence). V lost 5 bases and J 0 bases, leaving 11 bases between the germline ends. The CDR3 is 15 residues long. In DNA form, the CDR3 reads TGTGCCAGCAGCCAAGGGGGGCCCTCCTACAATGAGCAGTTCTTC. It encodes CASSQGGPSYNEQFF. Together with reference TRBV13 and TRBJ2-1, the CDR3 gives the full variable domain: AAGVIQSPRHLIKEKRETATLKCYPIPRHDTVYWYQQGPGQDPQFLISFYEKMQSDKGSIPDRFSAQQFSDYHSELNMSSLELGDSALYFCASSQGGPSYNEQFFGPGTRLTVL.

Notes on this clonotype: A junction end diverges from the germline sequence, so it may reflect a read error. The chain recombines TRBV7-2 with TRBJ2-5; D may be TRBD2 (5 bases). The CDR3 has 13 amino acids. Germline V CDR1 and CDR2: SGHTA, FQGNSA. Here the CDR3 reads CASSLDAEATRYF. The CDR3 nucleotides are TGTGCCAGCAGCTTAGACGCGGAGGCGACCCGGTACTTC. Variable domain in full (rest from reference TRBV7-2 and TRBJ2-5): GAGVSQSPSNKVTEKGKDVELRCDPISGHTALYWYRQSLGQGLEFLIYFQGNSAPDKSGLPSDRFSAERTGGSVSTLTIQRTQQEDSAVYLCASSLDAEATRYFGPGTRLLVL.

Notes on this clonotype: This may arise from a read error, as a much more abundant clone is one base away. The chain links TRBV6-1 to TRBJ2-7, with TRBD1 identical over 10 bases. The CDR3 totals 19 residues. Germline assignment: CDR1 MNHNS and CDR2 SASEGT. The CDR3 region is CVSSEALRSGTGVSYEQYF. CDR3 DNA: TGTGTCAGCAGTGAAGCGCTGCGGTCGGGGACAGGGGTCTCCTACGAGCAGTACTTC.

This clonotype was detected ten times or more. The chain couples TRBV7-9 to TRBJ2-1; possibly TRBD2 for D (5 bases). Germline CDR1 reads SEHNR; CDR2 reads FQNEAQ (reference sequence). This CDR3 has 12 residues. Trimming removed 5 bases at V and 3 bases at J, with 5 bases between. The DNA for the CDR3 is TGTGCCAGCAGCCGGGACTACAATGAGCAGTTCTTC. It translates to CASSRDYNEQFF.

Comment on this clonotype: One base away lies a much larger clone, so this may be a sequencing read error. The rearrangement links TRBV20-1 to TRBJ1-2; tentative D call: TRBD1 (5 bases). The germline V gene has CDR1 DFQATT and CDR2 SNEGSKA (reference sequence). CDR3 length: 15 amino acids. The CDR3 loop is CSGVGGRAAGYGHTF. For the CDR3, the DNA is TGCAGTGGGGTGGGTGGCAGGGCCGCCGGCTATGGCCACACCTTC.

In regard to this clonotype: This may arise from a read error, as a much more abundant clone is one base away. V and J are TRBV6-2 or TRBV6-3 and TRBJ2-1; no firm D call. The J call may be in error: the DNA end matches TRBJ2-7 better. CDR3 length equals 15 residues. Germline V CDR1 and CDR2: MNHEY, SVGEGT. The CDR3 loop is CASSYRDGSYNEQYF. The CDR3 DNA reads as TGTGCCAGCAGTTACAGAGACGGGTCCTACAATGAGCAGTACTTC.